This entry features one T cell receptor (beta chain) sequence. Its cognate antigen is unknown. V gave up 2 bases and J gave up 4 bases, with 15 bases separating them. This CDR3 comprises 16 residues. Germline CDR1 reads SGHDT; CDR2 reads YYEEEE. Focal radiation was given together with CTLA-4 blockade (ipilimumab) to patients with chemo-refractory metastatic non-small-cell lung cancer. The protocol was immunoSEQ multiplex PCR, while the TCRdb copy is restricted to in-frame clones and leaves out a portion. The sample has nearly 95,000 clones; roughly 80% are singletons. The data stem from a study of radiotherapy plus CTLA-4 blockade in lung cancer. Study as a whole: Of the patients, about 19% showed objective responses and about 30% attained disease control.

Broader study findings: In blood, early T cell clone dynamics reportedly predicted response best, together with interferon-beta. Blood TCR clones of tumor origin expanded after radiotherapy plus ipilimumab.

The chain employs TRBV5-6 and TRBJ1-4; no definite D call. The source material was peripheral blood, sampled from a patient treated with radiotherapy plus ipilimumab. The sequence was collected from a human donor with non-small cell lung cancer that progressed on radiotherapy plus ipilimumab. CDR3 sequence: CASSFQAGGLNEKLFF. CDR3 in DNA: TGTGCCAGCAGCTTTCAGGCGGGAGGGCTTAATGAAAAACTGTTTTTT.